This T cell receptor beta chain appears in the sequencing data of a study of blood T cell repertoires in COVID-19. About the study: COVID-19 samples from acute and convalescent phases originated in the United States, Italy and Spain. From T cells, B-cell-depleted T cells, or PBMCs came the material, which was cDNA or gDNA.

Sequencing was performed with immunoSEQ multiplex PCR; in TCRdb, only in-frame clones are kept and a portion is missing. The repertoire consists of some 180,000 clones, with less than 80% occurring once and the leading ten covering 13%. Specimen: peripheral blood. The clonotype comes from a man aged 45-60 years who had recovered from COVID-19.

In DNA form, the CDR3 reads TGTGCCAGCAGGGCAGGCGCGAGAGAGACCCAGTACTTC. It yields the protein CASRAGARETQYF. V gene TRBV2 combines with J gene TRBJ2-5, with unresolved D. Germline CDR1 reads SNHLY; CDR2 reads FYNNEI. The V gene lost 6 bases and the J gene lost 4 bases, with 12 bases spanning the gap. The length of the CDR3 is 13 residues.